Listed below are T cell receptor beta chains from one sample, sequenced in a study of T cells of healthy individuals. Using its own MiXCR run on the 5' RACE reads, TCRdb lists one record per CDR3 protein. The sample carries about 53,000 distinct CDR3 sequences, about 15% recorded once. The receptors come from a human donor in good health. Each CDR3 is given with its conserved first and last residue. Each record gives: J gene, V gene, clone size, D gene, CDR3 protein, CDR3 DNA. A D gene is named only where the DNA matches it firmly. A clone size is listed for some rows: how often the clone was seen (once, few, many), or a class if it is expanded.

J: TRBJ1-2; V: TRBV7-9; size: many; D: -; CDR3: CASSLNREVAGYTF; DNA: TGTGCCAGCAGCTTAAACCGGGAGGTCGCAGGCTACACCTTC
J: TRBJ2-7; V: TRBV19; size: -; D: -; CDR3: CASSHGTTSYEQYF; DNA: TGTGCCAGTAGTCACGGGACAACCTCCTACGAGCAGTACTTC
J: TRBJ2-7; V: TRBV7-2; size: -; D: TRBD2; CDR3: CASSPPSGRGYEQYF; DNA: TGTGCCAGCAGCCCCCCTAGCGGGAGGGGGTACGAGCAGTACTTC
J: TRBJ2-5; V: TRBV2; size: few; D: TRBD1; CDR3: CASSLDREETQYF; DNA: TGTGCCAGCAGTTTGGACAGGGAAGAGACCCAGTACTTC
J: TRBJ2-5; V: TRBV5-1; size: few; D: -; CDR3: CASKTGTETQYF; DNA: TGCGCCAGCAAAACCGGAACAGAGACCCAGTACTTC
J: TRBJ2-2; V: TRBV7-9; size: -; D: TRBD1; CDR3: CASSSQGAGELFF; DNA: TGTGCCAGCAGCTCACAGGGGGCCGGGGAGCTGTTTTTT
J: TRBJ2-1; V: TRBV30; size: -; D: TRBD2; CDR3: CAWSPTLAGGRLGQFF; DNA: TGTGCCTGGAGTCCAACCCTAGCGGGGGGGCGCCTCGGGCAGTTCTTC
J: TRBJ2-1; V: TRBV28; size: -; D: -; CDR3: CASSFGGSRNEQFF; DNA: TGTGCCAGCAGTTTCGGGGGAAGTCGGAATGAGCAGTTCTTC
J: TRBJ1-5; V: TRBV6-6; size: many; D: TRBD1; CDR3: CASSHGSTGFVEPQHF; DNA: TGTGCCAGCAGCCACGGATCGACAGGGTTCGTCGAGCCCCAGCATTTT
J: TRBJ2-7; V: TRBV20-1; size: many; D: -; CDR3: CSGLSSYEQYF; DNA: TGCAGCGGGTTGAGCTCCTACGAGCAGTACTTC
J: TRBJ2-3; V: TRBV30; size: -; D: -; CDR3: CAWRSGTSRTQYF; DNA: TGTGCCTGGAGGTCCGGGACTTCAAGGACGCAGTATTTT
J: TRBJ2-2; V: TRBV5-1; size: many; D: TRBD2; CDR3: CASSASGRANTGELFF; DNA: TGCGCCAGCAGCGCTAGCGGGAGGGCGAACACCGGGGAGCTGTTTTTT
J: TRBJ2-5; V: TRBV5-6; size: -; D: TRBD2; CDR3: CASSLGLLAGGETQYF; DNA: TGTGCCAGCAGCTTGGGGCTGCTAGCGGGCGGTGAGACCCAGTACTTC
J: TRBJ1-5; V: TRBV3-1; size: few; D: -; CDR3: CASSQEWEPYWSNQPQHF; DNA: TGTGCCAGCAGCCAAGAATGGGAACCGTATTGGAGCAATCAGCCCCAGCATTTT
J: TRBJ1-3; V: TRBV18; size: many; D: -; CDR3: CASSPETPKISGNTIYF; DNA: TGTGCCAGCTCACCGGAGACGCCCAAAATCTCTGGAAACACCATATATTTT
J: TRBJ2-3; V: TRBV10-3; size: many; D: TRBD2; CDR3: CAVSFSGGSTDTQYF; DNA: TGTGCCGTCTCCTTTAGCGGGGGGAGCACAGATACGCAGTATTTT
J: TRBJ2-7; V: TRBV30; size: many; D: -; CDR3: CAWSPQGNEQYF; DNA: TGTGCCTGGAGTCCACAGGGAAACGAGCAGTACTTC
J: TRBJ2-6; V: TRBV10-3; size: few; D: TRBD1; CDR3: CAISDPTGSGANVLTF; DNA: TGTGCCATCAGTGACCCGACAGGGTCAGGGGCCAACGTCCTGACTTTC
J: TRBJ1-4; V: TRBV25-1; size: -; D: -; CDR3: CASSESQGSNEKLFF; DNA: TGTGCCAGCAGTGAATCGCAGGGATCTAATGAAAAACTGTTTTTT
J: TRBJ1-1; V: TRBV12-3/TRBV12-4; size: -; D: TRBD1; CDR3: CASDSRGAFEAFF; DNA: TGTGCTAGTGATTCCAGGGGGGCCTTTGAAGCTTTCTTT
J: TRBJ2-6; V: TRBV23-1; size: many; D: -; CDR3: CASSQSRGSTGFAGANVLTF; DNA: TGCGCCAGCAGTCAATCACGGGGGTCCACGGGGTTTGCTGGGGCCAACGTCCTGACTTTC
J: TRBJ1-1; V: TRBV7-2; size: many; D: -; CDR3: CASSPRTGTSEAFF; DNA: TGTGCCAGCAGTCCACGGACGGGAACCTCTGAAGCTTTCTTT
J: TRBJ1-1; V: TRBV4-3; size: few; D: -; CDR3: CASSPQRRVAEAFF; DNA: TGCGCCAGCAGCCCTCAAAGGAGGGTGGCTGAAGCTTTCTTT
J: TRBJ1-4; V: TRBV2; size: -; D: -; CDR3: CASSEPRGRGNEKLFF; DNA: TGTGCCAGCAGTGAACCCAGGGGTCGTGGTAATGAAAAACTGTTTTTT
J: TRBJ2-3; V: TRBV20-1; size: -; D: -; CDR3: CSARDHGSSTDTQYF; DNA: TGCAGTGCTAGAGATCACGGGTCGAGCACAGATACGCAGTATTTT
J: TRBJ1-1; V: TRBV5-6; size: many; D: TRBD1; CDR3: CASSPFWDSQNTEAFF; DNA: TGTGCCAGCAGCCCCTTTTGGGACAGCCAGAACACTGAAGCTTTCTTT
J: TRBJ1-2; V: TRBV6-5; size: many; D: TRBD1; CDR3: CASRETGGGYYGYTF; DNA: TGTGCCAGCAGGGAGACAGGGGGCGGGTACTATGGCTACACCTTC
J: TRBJ1-5; V: TRBV4-1; size: many; D: -; CDR3: CASSLDNQPQHF; DNA: TGCGCCAGCAGCCTAGACAATCAGCCCCAGCATTTT
J: TRBJ1-2; V: TRBV24-1; size: many; D: TRBD1; CDR3: CAIRPGQGVSYGYTF; DNA: TGTGCCATCCGACCGGGACAGGGGGTCTCCTATGGCTACACCTTC
J: TRBJ2-3; V: TRBV3-2; size: -; D: -; CDR3: CASSPRSGGRSTDTQYF; DNA: TGTGCCAGCAGTCCCCGATCGGGCGGGAGAAGCACAGATACGCAGTATTTT
J: TRBJ2-5; V: TRBV6-6; size: -; D: TRBD1; CDR3: CASSPQGAGETQYF; DNA: TGTGCCAGCAGCCCACAGGGGGCGGGGGAGACCCAGTACTTC
J: TRBJ2-7; V: TRBV5-6; size: -; D: -; CDR3: CASMEGHEQYF; DNA: TGTGCCAGCATGGAGGGGCACGAGCAGTACTTC
J: TRBJ1-1; V: TRBV20-1; size: many; D: -; CDR3: CSVLIGNTEAFF; DNA: TGCAGTGTTTTAATAGGGAACACTGAAGCTTTCTTT
J: TRBJ1-3; V: TRBV12-3/TRBV12-4; size: -; D: -; CDR3: CASSPLTVAIGGNTIYF; DNA: TGTGCCAGCAGCCCCTTAACAGTGGCCATCGGTGGAAACACCATATATTTT
J: TRBJ2-5; V: TRBV3-1; size: few; D: -; CDR3: CASSQEASGPETQYF; DNA: TGTGCCAGCAGCCAAGAAGCAAGCGGGCCAGAGACCCAGTACTTC
J: TRBJ2-3; V: TRBV20-1; size: many; D: -; CDR3: CSASPIGDTQYF; DNA: TGCAGTGCTAGTCCTATTGGTGATACGCAGTATTTT
J: TRBJ2-3; V: TRBV24-1; size: many; D: TRBD1; CDR3: CATSDPGQRYTDTQYF; DNA: TGTGCCACCAGTGACCCGGGACAGCGTTACACAGATACGCAGTATTTT
J: TRBJ2-7; V: TRBV20-1; size: many; D: -; CDR3: CSARRAAAGDYEQYF; DNA: TGCAGTGCCCGGAGGGCGGCCGCAGGTGATTACGAGCAGTACTTC
J: TRBJ1-4; V: TRBV20-1; size: -; D: -; CDR3: CSARSGVANEKLFF; DNA: TGCAGTGCTAGGAGTGGGGTCGCGAATGAAAAACTGTTTTTT
J: TRBJ1-1; V: TRBV5-6; size: many; D: -; CDR3: CASSLVGQPNTEAFF; DNA: TGTGCCAGCAGCTTGGTTGGACAGCCGAACACTGAAGCTTTCTTT
J: TRBJ2-5; V: TRBV7-6; size: many; D: -; CDR3: CASSLGFNQETQYF; DNA: TGTGCCAGCAGCTTAGGCTTCAATCAAGAGACCCAGTACTTC
J: TRBJ2-7; V: TRBV3-1; size: few; D: -; CDR3: CASSPLGGGSDEQYF; DNA: TGTGCCAGCAGCCCCCTAGGTGGCGGTTCGGACGAGCAGTACTTC
J: TRBJ2-7; V: TRBV10-3; size: many; D: -; CDR3: CAISDREYEQYF; DNA: TGTGCCATCAGTGACCGTGAATACGAGCAGTACTTC
J: TRBJ1-1; V: TRBV5-1; size: many; D: -; CDR3: CASSLVMGSSSNTEAFF; DNA: TGCGCCAGCAGCTTGGTTATGGGGAGCTCTTCGAACACTGAAGCTTTCTTT
J: TRBJ2-3; V: TRBV20-1; size: many; D: TRBD2; CDR3: CSATLAGGTDTQYF; DNA: TGCAGTGCAACACTAGCGGGAGGCACAGATACGCAGTATTTT
J: TRBJ2-1; V: TRBV5-8; size: many; D: TRBD1; CDR3: CASSAPPGQGANEQFF; DNA: TGTGCCAGCAGCGCCCCACCGGGACAGGGGGCCAATGAGCAGTTCTTC
J: TRBJ1-1; V: TRBV5-1; size: -; D: -; CDR3: CASSSPGGMNTEAFF; DNA: TGCGCCAGCAGCTCCCCTGGGGGGATGAACACTGAAGCTTTCTTT
J: TRBJ2-5; V: TRBV7-9; size: few; D: -; CDR3: CASSSARLGETQYF; DNA: TGTGCCAGCAGCTCGGCTAGGCTCGGGGAGACCCAGTACTTC
J: TRBJ1-2; V: TRBV6-6; size: once; D: TRBD1; CDR3: CASSDSRGSPNYGYTF; DNA: TGTGCCAGCAGTGACAGCAGGGGGTCGCCCAACTATGGCTACACCTTC
J: TRBJ2-1; V: TRBV20-1; size: -; D: TRBD1; CDR3: CSADRDRGYNEQFF; DNA: TGCAGTGCTGACCGGGACAGAGGATACAATGAGCAGTTCTTC
J: TRBJ2-7; V: TRBV12-3/TRBV12-4; size: many; D: TRBD2; CDR3: CASSPRRLAEYEQYF; DNA: TGTGCCAGCAGTCCCCGTAGACTAGCTGAATACGAGCAGTACTTC
J: TRBJ2-7; V: TRBV20-1; size: few; D: TRBD2; CDR3: CSAKLAGGQEQYF; DNA: TGCAGTGCTAAACTAGCGGGAGGGCAGGAGCAGTACTTC
J: TRBJ1-4; V: TRBV20-1; size: -; D: TRBD1; CDR3: CSAPSGGATGINEKLFF; DNA: TGCAGTGCCCCCTCCGGGGGTGCGACAGGGATAAATGAAAAACTGTTTTTT
J: TRBJ2-7; V: TRBV18; size: -; D: TRBD1; CDR3: CASSMGQATYEQYF; DNA: TGTGCCAGCTCAATGGGACAGGCGACCTACGAGCAGTACTTC
J: TRBJ2-6; V: TRBV4-3; size: -; D: -; CDR3: CASSQEAGAPLFSGANVLTF; DNA: TGCGCCAGCAGCCAAGAGGCCGGGGCTCCCCTCTTCTCTGGGGCCAACGTCCTGACTTTC
J: TRBJ2-5; V: TRBV7-9; size: -; D: -; CDR3: CASSLGPGLQETQYF; DNA: TGTGCCAGCAGCTTAGGGCCCGGGCTCCAAGAGACCCAGTACTTC
J: TRBJ2-2; V: TRBV29-1; size: few; D: TRBD1; CDR3: CSANLWAQGTNTGELFF; DNA: TGCAGCGCCAACCTTTGGGCACAGGGGACGAACACCGGGGAGCTGTTTTTT